Included here is one T cell receptor (beta chain) sequence, with context. These data are taken from a study of blood T cell repertoires in COVID-19. Clones were sequenced by immunoSEQ multiplex PCR, and TCRdb holds only the in-frame ones, with some missing. Here the sample spans around 260,000 clones, about 80% being singletons. CDR3 length equals 13 residues. Trimming stripped 6 bases from V and 7 bases from J, with 16 bases between. This receptor was taken from a woman aged 50 to 65 who had recovered from COVID-19. Material for sequencing was peripheral blood. The V and J genes are TRBV12-3 or TRBV12-4 and TRBJ2-7; TRBD2 might be the D (5 bases). CDR3 in DNA: TGTGCCAGCAGGCGATTCGGGCGGAGGGAGCAGTACTTC. It encodes CASRRFGRREQYF.